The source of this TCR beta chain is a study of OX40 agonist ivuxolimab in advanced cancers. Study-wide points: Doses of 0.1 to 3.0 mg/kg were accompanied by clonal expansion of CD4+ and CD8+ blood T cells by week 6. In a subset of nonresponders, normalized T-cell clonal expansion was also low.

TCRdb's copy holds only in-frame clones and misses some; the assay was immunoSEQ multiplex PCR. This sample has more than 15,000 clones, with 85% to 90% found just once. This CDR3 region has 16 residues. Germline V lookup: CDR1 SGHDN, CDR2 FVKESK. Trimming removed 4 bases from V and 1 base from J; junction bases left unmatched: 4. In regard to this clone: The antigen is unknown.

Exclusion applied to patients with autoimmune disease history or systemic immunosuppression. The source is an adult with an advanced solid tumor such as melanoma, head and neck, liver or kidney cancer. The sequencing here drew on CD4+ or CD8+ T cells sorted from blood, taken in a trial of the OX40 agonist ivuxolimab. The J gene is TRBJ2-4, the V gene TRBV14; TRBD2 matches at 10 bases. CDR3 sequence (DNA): TGTGCCAGCAGCCCCACTAGCGGGAAGGCCAAAAACATTCAGTACTTC. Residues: CASSPTSGKAKNIQYF.